This is a list of T cell receptor beta chains from one sample in a study of control samples from healthy donors and cancer patients. The method was immunoSEQ multiplex PCR; TCRdb's version includes in-frame clones alone and lacks a portion of them. This sample has over 120,000 clones, with approximately 91% found just once. Sequenced material: blood. These receptors were obtained from a man younger than 40 in good health. Both conserved end residues are part of each CDR3. Each record gives: clone size, D gene, V gene, J gene, CDR3 DNA, CDR3 protein. D genes are given only for firm matches. Clone size is stated in some rows and not others, as once, few, many or a class when expanded.

abundance: -
d_gene: -
v_gene: TRBV11-2
j_gene: TRBJ2-1
CDR3nt: TGTGCCAGCAGCTTCCGTCCCGGGGGAAAGGTTAATGAGCAGTTCTTC
CDR3aa: CASSFRPGGKVNEQFF

abundance: -
d_gene: -
v_gene: TRBV7-2
j_gene: TRBJ1-6
CDR3nt: TGTGCCAGCAGCTTATCCGGAAATAATTCACCCCTCCACTTT
CDR3aa: CASSLSGNNSPLHF

abundance: -
d_gene: -
v_gene: TRBV6-1
j_gene: TRBJ1-3
CDR3nt: TGTGCCAGCAGTGAACCCCCCGGCTCTGGAAACACCATATATTTT
CDR3aa: CASSEPPGSGNTIYF

abundance: -
d_gene: -
v_gene: TRBV14
j_gene: TRBJ1-1
CDR3nt: TGTGCCAGCAGCCAAGGCGGGGGCCGGCCTGAAGCTTTCTTT
CDR3aa: CASSQGGGRPEAFF

abundance: -
d_gene: -
v_gene: TRBV12-3/TRBV12-4
j_gene: TRBJ1-3
CDR3nt: TGTGCCAGTGGGACCGTCGGAAACACCATATATTTT
CDR3aa: CASGTVGNTIYF

abundance: -
d_gene: TRBD2
v_gene: TRBV4-2
j_gene: TRBJ2-2
CDR3nt: TGTGCCAGCAGCCAAGACACGGGGGGGTATACCGGGGAGCTGTTTTTT
CDR3aa: CASSQDTGGYTGELFF

abundance: -
d_gene: -
v_gene: TRBV5-4
j_gene: TRBJ2-3
CDR3nt: TGTGCCAGCAGCTTATATACAGATACGCAGTATTTT
CDR3aa: CASSLYTDTQYF

abundance: -
d_gene: TRBD1
v_gene: TRBV30
j_gene: TRBJ2-7
CDR3nt: TGTGCCTGGAGTGCCAGGGTCGGGACAGGGGATTTATACGAGCAGTACTTC
CDR3aa: CAWSARVGTGDLYEQYF

abundance: -
d_gene: TRBD1
v_gene: TRBV19
j_gene: TRBJ2-3
CDR3nt: TGTGCCAGTAGTATGGGGGACAGTGCTAGGGATACGCAGTATTTT
CDR3aa: CASSMGDSARDTQYF

abundance: -
d_gene: TRBD1
v_gene: TRBV10-3
j_gene: TRBJ1-2
CDR3nt: TGTGCCATCAGTGAGTCGCCCTTCCAGGGGGGCCTGTCCGATGGCTACACCTTC
CDR3aa: CAISESPFQGGLSDGYTF

abundance: once
d_gene: -
v_gene: TRBV30
j_gene: TRBJ1-1
CDR3nt: TGTGCCTGGAGTGGTTGGGGGACTGAAGCTTTCTTT
CDR3aa: CAWSGWGTEAFF

abundance: -
d_gene: TRBD2
v_gene: TRBV6-5
j_gene: TRBJ2-3
CDR3nt: TGTGCCAGCAGTTACCTCACTAGCGCCGATACGCAGTATTTT
CDR3aa: CASSYLTSADTQYF

abundance: -
d_gene: -
v_gene: TRBV7-3
j_gene: TRBJ1-1
CDR3nt: TGTGCCAGCAGCTTTGGGGGCTTGAACACTGAAGCTTTCTTT
CDR3aa: CASSFGGLNTEAFF

abundance: -
d_gene: -
v_gene: TRBV3-1/TRBV3-2
j_gene: TRBJ1-5
CDR3nt: TGTGCCAGCAGCCCCGCCTCTGGGGGTCGGGGCAATCAGCCCCAGCATTTT
CDR3aa: CASSPASGGRGNQPQHF

abundance: -
d_gene: -
v_gene: TRBV19
j_gene: TRBJ1-3
CDR3nt: TGTGCCAGTAATAACAGGCGCTCTGGAAACACCATATATTTT
CDR3aa: CASNNRRSGNTIYF

abundance: -
d_gene: -
v_gene: TRBV5-6
j_gene: TRBJ1-2
CDR3nt: TGTGCCAGCAGCGAGGGACCCGGCTATGGCTACACCTTC
CDR3aa: CASSEGPGYGYTF

abundance: -
d_gene: -
v_gene: TRBV7-9
j_gene: TRBJ2-7
CDR3nt: TGTGCCAGCAGCCCATCTTGGGGGGAGGTCTACGAGCAGTACTTC
CDR3aa: CASSPSWGEVYEQYF

abundance: -
d_gene: -
v_gene: TRBV5-1
j_gene: TRBJ2-3
CDR3nt: TGCGCCAGCAGCTCTGACAGCACAGATACGCAGTATTTT
CDR3aa: CASSSDSTDTQYF

abundance: once
d_gene: -
v_gene: TRBV10-1
j_gene: TRBJ1-4
CDR3nt: TGCGCCAGCGGCGGGGGGATCGAAAAACTGTTTTTT
CDR3aa: CASGGGIEKLFF

abundance: -
d_gene: -
v_gene: TRBV10-3
j_gene: TRBJ2-2
CDR3nt: TGTGCCATCACTGGTCAGGGATCAACCGGGGAGCTGTTTTTT
CDR3aa: CAITGQGSTGELFF

abundance: -
d_gene: -
v_gene: TRBV12-3/TRBV12-4
j_gene: TRBJ1-2
CDR3nt: TGTGCCAGCAGTCCTCAGTCTAACTATGGCTACACCTTC
CDR3aa: CASSPQSNYGYTF

abundance: -
d_gene: TRBD1
v_gene: TRBV19
j_gene: TRBJ1-2
CDR3nt: TGTGCCAGTGGGGACAGGGCTAACTATGGCTACACCTTC
CDR3aa: CASGDRANYGYTF

abundance: -
d_gene: -
v_gene: TRBV5-1
j_gene: TRBJ2-2
CDR3nt: TGCGCCAGCAGCCAGGACAGCTTACGCACCGGGGAGCTGTTTTTT
CDR3aa: CASSQDSLRTGELFF

abundance: -
d_gene: TRBD2
v_gene: TRBV4-2
j_gene: TRBJ2-7
CDR3nt: TGTGCCAGCAGCCAGGAACTAGCGGGGGGACCCTACGAGCAGTACTTC
CDR3aa: CASSQELAGGPYEQYF

abundance: -
d_gene: TRBD1
v_gene: TRBV28
j_gene: TRBJ2-7
CDR3nt: TGTGCCAGCAGAACCTGGACAGGGGCGGGCGAGCAGTACTTC
CDR3aa: CASRTWTGAGEQYF